This TCR beta chain was found in a study of T cells in Graves' hyperthyroidism and ophthalmopathy (dated 2019 in TCRdb). For context, the study as a whole: Peripheral blood samples were taken at initial diagnosis, before any treatment was given. To identify TCR V-J signatures that set the groups apart, the researchers used a discovery cohort of about a hundred patients, made up of around 40 with Graves' ophthalmopathy and around 58 with stable Graves' hyperthyroidism. An independent validation cohort of fewer than 20 hyperthyroidism patients and over 15 patients who later progressed to ophthalmopathy tested prospective prediction of ophthalmopathy. The roughly 100 discovery patients were randomly divided into training and test sets at a 7:3 ratio. Thyroid tissue and blood T-cell repertoires from several Graves' hyperthyroidism patients were also compared in the study. After blood sampling, hyperthyroidism patients were treated with methimazole at a starting dose of 30 mg daily, and ophthalmopathy patients were treated with high-dose intravenous methylprednisolone. According to the paper, TCR Vbeta CDR3 sequencing was carried out on over 130 peripheral blood samples, which came from around 43 ophthalmopathy, some 73 hyperthyroidism and some 17 progressor patients.

Points on this clonotype: No cognate antigen has been identified for it. Since a much larger clone is just one base distant, this may be a read error.

Points the paper makes about the study in general: In validation, the model predicted progression to ophthalmopathy a median of approximately 6.6 months before onset, with about 64% sensitivity and roughly 79% specificity. Sample size was not statistically predetermined, and investigators were not blinded to group allocation. Ophthalmopathy was separated from stable hyperthyroidism by a 13 V-J signature model, with approximately 86% sensitivity and about 81% specificity obtained in cross-validation and 80%/75% obtained in testing. Blood samples also contained most of the expanded thyroid clonotypes (frequency above 0.001), which suggests that blood repertoires may reflect thyroid immune responses.

Stable Graves' hyperthyroidism was defined as the absence of progression to ophthalmopathy over 18 months of follow-up. Hyperthyroidism patients were newly diagnosed, with disease duration under 2 months, and aged 18 to 65 years. The study excluded patients with uncontrolled infections, other autoimmune diseases, pregnancy or lactation. Diagnoses were based on clinical symptoms, serum thyroxine and TRAb, thyroid ultrasound and orbital computed tomography. Ficoll-Paque density gradient centrifugation was used to isolate PBMCs from around 10 ml of fresh peripheral blood. Total RNA was extracted with Trizol reagent, and quality was checked on an Agilent 2100 Bioanalyzer. Amplification of TCR beta CDR3 regions was carried out from RNA transcripts. The TCR CDR3 was subjected to a first round of RT-PCR using the HTBI primer set and the Qiagen OneStep RT-PCR kit. The libraries were constructed in a second round of multiplex PCR and then size-selected and purified. Sequencing of the libraries was done on an Illumina HiSeq2000 using paired-end 100 bp reads. Per the original workflow: SOAPnuke was used to process the raw data, with reads discarded if the reads contained adapters or uncalled bases, had a mean Phred below 15, or lacked an exact constant-primer or identifier match. COPE v1.2.5 was used to merge high-quality paired reads, and clonotypes were defined as unique nucleotide sequences. MiTCR v1.1 was used to align the clonotypes against IMGT TRBV, TRBD and TRBJ reference segments. The analysis included only V-J combinations with a frequency above 0.0001, which together covered approximately 99% of the repertoires. A TCS score was defined as the ratio of F50 (clonal expansion) to E x V (chaos), with BLOSUM62-based TCRdist applied between CDR3 peptides within each V-J. Welch's t-statistics and random forest reduced around 520 V-J features to about 12, which were used in a naive Bayes classifier (R e1071). TCRdb handled the public reads itself, with Q25 trimming in fastp and clone calling in MiXCR, and kept productive beta chains. Here each entry gathers all rows of one CDR3 protein and keeps the most common genes and DNA. These V and J calls derive from TCRdb rather than the authors' analysis. This sample holds about 420,000 distinct CDR3 sequences; approximately 15% were observed only once. The top ten clonotypes cover less than 15% of the sample.

CDR1 and CDR2 (MDHEN, SYDVKM) derive from the germline V gene. The CDR3 covers 13 residues, taking in both the cysteine and the phenylalanine. Only the CDR3 DNA stays, 39 bases, in frame from base 1. Recombination linked TRBV28 to TRBJ1-1; the D gene cannot be resolved reliably. This TCR was sampled from a woman under 30 with Graves' hyperthyroidism. Specimen: blood. The nucleotide sequence is given as TGTGCCTGCAGTTCCCGGACGAACACTGAAGCTTTCTTT. This yields the protein CACSSRTNTEAFF.